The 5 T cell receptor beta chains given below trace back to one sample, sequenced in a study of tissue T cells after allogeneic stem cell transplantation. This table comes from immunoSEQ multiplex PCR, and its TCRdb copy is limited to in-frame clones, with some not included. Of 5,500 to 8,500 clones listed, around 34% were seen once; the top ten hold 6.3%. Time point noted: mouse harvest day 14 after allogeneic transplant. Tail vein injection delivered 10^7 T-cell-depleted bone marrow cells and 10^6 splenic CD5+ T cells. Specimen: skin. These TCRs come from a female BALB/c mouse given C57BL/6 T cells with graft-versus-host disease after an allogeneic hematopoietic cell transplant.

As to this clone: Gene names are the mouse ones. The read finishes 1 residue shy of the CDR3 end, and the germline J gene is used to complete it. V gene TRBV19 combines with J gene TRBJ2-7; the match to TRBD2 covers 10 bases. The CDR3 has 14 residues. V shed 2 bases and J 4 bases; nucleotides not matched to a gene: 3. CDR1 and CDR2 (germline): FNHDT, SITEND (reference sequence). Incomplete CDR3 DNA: TGTGCCAGCAGTATTTTGGACTGGGGGTATGAACAGTAC. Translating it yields CASSILDWGYEQY. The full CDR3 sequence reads CASSILDWGYEQYF.

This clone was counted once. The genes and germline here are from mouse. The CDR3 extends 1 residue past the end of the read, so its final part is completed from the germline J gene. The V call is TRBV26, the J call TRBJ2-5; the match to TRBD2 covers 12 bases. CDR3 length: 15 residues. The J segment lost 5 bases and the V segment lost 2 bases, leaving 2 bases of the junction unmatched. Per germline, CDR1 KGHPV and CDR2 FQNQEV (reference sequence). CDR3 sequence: CASSLDWGGGDTQYF. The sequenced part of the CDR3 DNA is TGTGCCAGCAGTCTGGACTGGGGGGGCGGAGACACCCAGTAC.

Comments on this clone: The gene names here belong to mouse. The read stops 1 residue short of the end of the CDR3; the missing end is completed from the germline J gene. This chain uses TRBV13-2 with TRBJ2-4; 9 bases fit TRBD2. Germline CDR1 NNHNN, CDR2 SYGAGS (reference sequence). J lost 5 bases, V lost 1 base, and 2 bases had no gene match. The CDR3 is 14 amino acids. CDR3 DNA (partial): TGTGCCAGCGGTGATCGACTGGGGGCAAACACCTTGTAC. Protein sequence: CASGDRLGANTLY. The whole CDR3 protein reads CASGDRLGANTLYF.

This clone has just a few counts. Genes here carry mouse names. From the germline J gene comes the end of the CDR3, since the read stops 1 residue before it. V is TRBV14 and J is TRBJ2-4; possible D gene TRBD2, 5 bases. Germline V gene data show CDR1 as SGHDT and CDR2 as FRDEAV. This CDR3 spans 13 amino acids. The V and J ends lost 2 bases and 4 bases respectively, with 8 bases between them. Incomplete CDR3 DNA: TGTGCCAGCAGTTTTCCCTGGGAAAACACCTTGTAC. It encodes CASSFPWENTLY. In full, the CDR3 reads CASSFPWENTLYF.

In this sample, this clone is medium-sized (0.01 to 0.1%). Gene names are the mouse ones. The DNA read from the CDR3 is TGTGCCAGCAGTCTGACTGCAAACACCGGGCAGCTCTAC. This gives the protein CASSLTANTGQLY. The whole CDR3 is CASSLTANTGQLYF. V and J are TRBV24 and TRBJ2-2; D gene uncertain. The read is 1 residue too short to cover the CDR3 end, so that end is filled in from the germline J gene. The CDR3 runs to 14 residues. With 2 bases removed from V and 0 bases from J, the gap between germline ends came to 4 bases. Germline CDR1 KGHTA, CDR2 FRNEEI.